This T cell receptor (beta chain) appears in the sequencing data of a study of blood T cell repertoires in COVID-19. Study-wide background: The cDNA or gDNA used as material had been derived from T cells, B-cell-depleted T cells, or PBMCs.

This clone was observed a single time. Authors' processing steps: Amplification of reference gene primers was used by the study to estimate nucleated cell counts. Repertoires were generated with immunoSEQ multiplex PCR, while TCRdb's copy carries only in-frame clones and drops some. The V and J calls and clone size come from that table; D and trimming were worked out from the DNA. Here the sample spans hundreds of thousands of clones, around 90% being singletons. The CDR3 extends over 15 amino acids. Trimming took 2 bases from V and 6 from J; bases not matched to a gene: 7. Germline lookup yields CDR1 SGHAT and CDR2 FQDESV (reference sequence).

The specimen sequenced was peripheral blood. The TCR was taken from a man between 60 and 75 years old with COVID-19, enrolled during active disease. V and J are TRBV11-1 and TRBJ2-7, with 10 nucleotides matching TRBD1. CDR3 nucleotide sequence: TGTGCCAGCAGCTTAAGGACAGGGGGTTTTTTCGAGCAGTACTTC. Translation gives CASSLRTGGFFEQYF.